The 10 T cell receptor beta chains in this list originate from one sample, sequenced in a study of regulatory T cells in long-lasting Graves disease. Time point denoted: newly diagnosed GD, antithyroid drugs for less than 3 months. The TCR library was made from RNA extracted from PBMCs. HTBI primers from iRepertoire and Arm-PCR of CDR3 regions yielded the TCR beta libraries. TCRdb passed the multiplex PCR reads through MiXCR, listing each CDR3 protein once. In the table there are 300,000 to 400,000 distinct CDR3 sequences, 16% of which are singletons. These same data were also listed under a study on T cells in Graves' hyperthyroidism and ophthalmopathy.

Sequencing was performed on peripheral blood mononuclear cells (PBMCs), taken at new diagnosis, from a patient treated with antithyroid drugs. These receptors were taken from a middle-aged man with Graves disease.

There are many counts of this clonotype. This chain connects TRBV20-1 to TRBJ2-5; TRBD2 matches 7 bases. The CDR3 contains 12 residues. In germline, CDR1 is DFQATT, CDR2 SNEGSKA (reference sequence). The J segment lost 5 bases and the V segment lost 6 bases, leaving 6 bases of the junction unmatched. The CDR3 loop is CSAPNGGETQYF. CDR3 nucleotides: TGCAGTGCCCCCAACGGGGGGGAGACCCAGTACTTC.

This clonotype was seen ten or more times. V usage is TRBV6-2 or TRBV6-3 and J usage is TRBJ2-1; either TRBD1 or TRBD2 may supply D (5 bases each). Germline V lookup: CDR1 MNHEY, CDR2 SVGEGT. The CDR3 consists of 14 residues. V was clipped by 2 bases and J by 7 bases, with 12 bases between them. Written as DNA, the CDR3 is TGTGCCAGCAGTTACGGTGGCGAGGGGAATGAGCAGTTCTTC. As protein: CASSYGGEGNEQFF.

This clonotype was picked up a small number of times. The CDR3: CASSLRGTGGYTF. The CDR3 DNA follows: TGTGCCAGCAGTTTAAGGGGGACGGGTGGCTACACCTTC. The rearrangement joins TRBV27 to TRBJ1-2, with D possibly TRBD1 on 6 matching bases. The CDR3 length is 13 residues. CDR1 and CDR2 from the germline V gene are MNHEY and SMNVEV (reference sequence). V dropped 2 bases and J dropped 7 bases, with 11 bases sitting between them.

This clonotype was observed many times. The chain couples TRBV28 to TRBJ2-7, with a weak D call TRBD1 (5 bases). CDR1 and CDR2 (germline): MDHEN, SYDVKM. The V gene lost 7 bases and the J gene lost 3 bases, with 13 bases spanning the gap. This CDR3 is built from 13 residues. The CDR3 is CASIDSLNYEQYF. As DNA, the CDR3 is TGTGCCAGCATTGACAGCCTCAACTACGAGCAGTACTTC.

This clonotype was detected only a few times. In DNA form, the CDR3 reads TGCAGTGCTAGAGATCGGCAGGGGTTACCCGGGGAGCTGTTTTTT. This codes for CSARDRQGLPGELFF. This chain links TRBV20-1 with TRBJ2-2; D may be TRBD1 (6 bases). The V gene lost 0 bases and the J gene lost 6 bases, with 14 bases spanning the gap. This CDR3 has 15 amino acids. Per the germline V gene, CDR1 is DFQATT and CDR2 is SNEGSKA (reference sequence).

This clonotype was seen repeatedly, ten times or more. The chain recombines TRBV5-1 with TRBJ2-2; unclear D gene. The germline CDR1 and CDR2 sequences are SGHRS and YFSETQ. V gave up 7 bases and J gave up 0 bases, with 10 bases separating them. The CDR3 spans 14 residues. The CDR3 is CASSSLSNTGELFF. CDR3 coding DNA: TGCGCCAGCTCCTCACTATCGAACACCGGGGAGCTGTTTTTT.

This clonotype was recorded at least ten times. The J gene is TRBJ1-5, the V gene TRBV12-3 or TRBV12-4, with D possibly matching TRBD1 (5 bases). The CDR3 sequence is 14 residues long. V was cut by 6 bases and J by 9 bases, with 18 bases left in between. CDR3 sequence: CASSPDSGGMPQHF. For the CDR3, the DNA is TGTGCCAGCAGCCCTGATAGTGGGGGGATGCCCCAGCATTTT.

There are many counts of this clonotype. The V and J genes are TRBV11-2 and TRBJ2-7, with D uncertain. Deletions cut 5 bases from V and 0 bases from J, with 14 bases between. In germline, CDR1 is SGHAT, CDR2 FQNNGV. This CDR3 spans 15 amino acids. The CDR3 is CASSPVKAYSYEQYF. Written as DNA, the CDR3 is TGTGCCAGCAGCCCAGTAAAGGCCTACTCCTACGAGCAGTACTTC.

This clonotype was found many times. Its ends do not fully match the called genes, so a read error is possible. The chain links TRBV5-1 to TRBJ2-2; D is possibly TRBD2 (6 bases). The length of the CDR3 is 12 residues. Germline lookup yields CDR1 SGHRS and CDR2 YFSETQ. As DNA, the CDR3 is TGTGCCAGCAGGCGGGGTACCGGGGAGCTGTTTTTT. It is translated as CASRRGTGELFF. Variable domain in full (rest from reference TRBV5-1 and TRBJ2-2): KAGVTQTPRYLIKTRGQQVTLSCSPISGHRSVSWYQQTPGQGLQFLFEYFSETQRNKGNFPGRFSGRQFSNSRSEMNVSTLELGDSALYLCASRRGTGELFFGEGSRLTVL.

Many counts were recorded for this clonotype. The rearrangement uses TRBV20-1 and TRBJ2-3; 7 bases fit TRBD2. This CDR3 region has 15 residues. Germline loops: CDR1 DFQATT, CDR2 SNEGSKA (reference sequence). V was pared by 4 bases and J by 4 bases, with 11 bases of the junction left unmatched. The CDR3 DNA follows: TGCAGTGCTATTCCCCTAGCGGAGACCTCAGATACGCAGTATTTT. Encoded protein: CSAIPLAETSDTQYF.